This T cell receptor beta chain was recovered during a study of metastatic and nonmetastatic thyroid tumors. Across the study: Repertoires of blood and of tissue (tumor or nodule) from malignant and benign thyroid patients were compared.

The CDR3 runs to 15 residues. With 1 base removed from V and 4 bases from J, the gap between germline ends came to 8 bases. CDR1 SGHAT and CDR2 FQNNGV come from the germline V gene. Comments on this clone: Other DNA sequences in the same sample also yield this CDR3.

Prior to thyroid surgery, none of the patients had received any treatment. TCRdb reanalyzed the PCR reads via MiXCR. The data contain 35,000 to 45,000 clones, about 26% of them singletons. V gene TRBV11-2 combines with J gene TRBJ2-6; D is unclear. The sequenced sample was blood. The receptor was isolated from a male donor with papillary thyroid cancer or a benign thyroid nodule (not recorded which). Some clones in this sample may be carry-over from other donors' samples. The chain's CDR3 is CASSLVASGANVLTF. The CDR3 nucleotides read TGTGCCAGCAGCTTAGTGGCGTCAGGGGCCAACGTCCTGACTTTC.